The source of this TCR beta chain is a study of regulatory T cells in long-lasting Graves disease (dated by TCRdb to the early 2020s). The study in broad terms: Antithyroid drugs had been taken for less than 3 months by newly diagnosed Graves' disease patients. A total of about 35 samples underwent TCR sequencing: 13 from persistent and approximately 20 from newly diagnosed Graves' disease patients. Patients with persistent Graves' disease were compared with patients with newly diagnosed Graves' disease using TCR sequencing and RNA sequencing of peripheral blood. The study was registered as a clinical trial and conducted in China.

Findings and caveats that apply to the study as a whole: Sequencing and analysis were restricted to the TCR beta chain. The study examined only peripheral blood because the primary lesion, thyroid tissue, could not be accessed. A larger number of public clonotypes was shared among persistent patients (more than 2,500) than among newly diagnosed patients (approximately 930). The authors acknowledged the small sample size as a limitation that may reduce accuracy. TRBV28, TRBJ1-2 and TRBJ2-5 were preferentially used in persistent disease, while TRBV20-1 and TRBJ2-1 were favored in newly diagnosed disease. Compared with newly diagnosed patients, patients with persistent Graves' disease had lower TCR Shannon entropy and fewer highly expanded clones, which suggests clonal expansion.

A word on this clonotype: Its antigen remains undetermined. Within one base of it there is no much larger clone, and no base qualities were kept.

Receptors were amplified or captured by multiplex PCR. Instrument used: Illumina HiSeq 4000. iRepertoire HTBI primers and Arm-PCR amplification of CDR3 regions were used to construct TCR beta libraries. Before sequencing, the PCR products went through gel purification. In the source study's methods: Gene usage analysis of CDR3 amino acid clonotypes relied on the 62 TRBV and around 13 TRBJ segments identified across samples. COPE and FqMerger were used to merge filtered high-quality paired reads into contigs. BLAST was used to align contigs to the IMGT TRBV, TRBD and TRBJ reference genes, and CDR3 was defined following IMGT. Any clonotype with a frequency above 0.1% was counted as a highly expanded clone. Repertoire diversity was measured by Shannon entropy, and V-J evenness by the Gini coefficient. Clonotypes shared by more than one individual were considered public. TCRdb reran the public reads through fastp at Q25 and MiXCR, keeping productive beta chains. CDR3 protein sequences are deduplicated, and each keeps its most common genes and DNA. Clone size and V and J calls follow TCRdb, not the original study. In all, the sample holds approximately 400,000 distinct CDR3 sequences, and 15% to 18% of those were seen once. Together, the top ten hold 22% of the sample.

The time point label corresponds to: newly diagnosed GD, antithyroid drugs for less than 3 months. RNA was extracted from PBMCs in TRIzol for both TCR sequencing and RNA sequencing. Graves' disease was diagnosed according to American Thyroid Association guidelines. Patients for the study were recruited at an endocrinology department in Xi'an, China. From each patient, about 9.7 milliliters of peripheral blood was collected into an EDTA anticoagulant tube. Ficoll Paque Plus density gradient separation was used to isolate PBMCs, and no additional T cell sorting was done. An Agilent 2100 Bioanalyzer and agarose gel were used to check RNA quality, and a NanoDrop 2000 was used to measure RNA concentration. V ends up 0 bases short and J 10 bases short, with an unmatched junction base count of 5. CDR1 is given as KGHSH and CDR2 as LQKENI, both from the germline V gene. From the cysteine up to the phenylalanine, the CDR3 has a length of 15 residues. Of all the DNA, just the CDR3 is kept, 45 bases in frame from base 1.

This chain is built from TRBV18 and TRBJ1-6; the junction holds 8 bases that match TRBD1. This material consisted of peripheral blood mononuclear cells (PBMCs), taken at new diagnosis, from a patient treated with antithyroid drugs. This receptor was taken from a female donor with Graves disease. CDR3 sequence: CASSPPGTGVSPLHF. In nucleotide form, the sequence is TGTGCCAGCTCACCACCCGGGACAGGTGTATCACCCCTCCACTTT.